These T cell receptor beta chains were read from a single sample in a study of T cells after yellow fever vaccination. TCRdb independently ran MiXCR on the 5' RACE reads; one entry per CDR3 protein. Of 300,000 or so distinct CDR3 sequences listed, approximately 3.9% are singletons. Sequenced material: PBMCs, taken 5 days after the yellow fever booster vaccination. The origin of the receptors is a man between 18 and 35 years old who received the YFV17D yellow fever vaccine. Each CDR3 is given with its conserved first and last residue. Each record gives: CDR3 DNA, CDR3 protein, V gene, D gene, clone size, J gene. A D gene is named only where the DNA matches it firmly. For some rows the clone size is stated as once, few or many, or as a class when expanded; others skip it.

DNA: TGCAGCGTTGTAAGGCAGGATACCTACGAGCAGTACTTC; CDR3: CSVVRQDTYEQYF; V: TRBV29-1; D: -; size: many; J: TRBJ2-7
DNA: TGTGCCATCAGTCTACCGGGACTAGCGGGGGGGCAACATACGCAGTATTTT; CDR3: CAISLPGLAGGQHTQYF; V: TRBV10-3; D: TRBD2; size: -; J: TRBJ2-3
DNA: TGTGCCAGCAGCAAAGAGGGGACAGGTGGTCGGCGACTGTTTTTT; CDR3: CASSKEGTGGRRLFF; V: TRBV5-4; D: TRBD1; size: few; J: TRBJ1-4
DNA: TGTGCCAGCAGCTCCCCGGGGGACAGGCGAAGTGAGGCTTTCTTT; CDR3: CASSSPGDRRSEAFF; V: TRBV7-9; D: TRBD1; size: -; J: TRBJ1-1
DNA: TGCGCCAGCAGCCCTACACCAGGTGAAAAACTGTTTTTT; CDR3: CASSPTPGEKLFF; V: TRBV5-1; D: -; size: -; J: TRBJ1-4
DNA: TGTGCCAGCAGCTTAAGACAGAGCACCGGGGAGCTGTTTTTT; CDR3: CASSLRQSTGELFF; V: TRBV7-2; D: -; size: -; J: TRBJ2-2
DNA: TGCGCCAGCAGTCTTGGACAGGACGCCTCCTACGAGCAGTACTTC; CDR3: CASSLGQDASYEQYF; V: TRBV5-1; D: TRBD1; size: -; J: TRBJ2-7
DNA: TGTGCCAGCAGCCCTCCCGACAGGGGCGCCTACAATGAGCAGTTCTTC; CDR3: CASSPPDRGAYNEQFF; V: TRBV14; D: TRBD1; size: -; J: TRBJ2-1
DNA: TGTGCCAGCAGTTTATGGGGCGGGTTGGAAACCGGGGAGCTGTTTTTT; CDR3: CASSLWGGLETGELFF; V: TRBV28; D: -; size: few; J: TRBJ2-2
DNA: TGCAGCGTCACTACATGGGGACAAGCTGGCTACACCTTC; CDR3: CSVTTWGQAGYTF; V: TRBV29-1; D: -; size: few; J: TRBJ1-2
DNA: TGTGCCACCAGCAGAGAACTGATGGCGTCCTACGAGCAGTACTTC; CDR3: CATSRELMASYEQYF; V: TRBV15; D: -; size: few; J: TRBJ2-7
DNA: TGCGCCAGCAGCTGGGGGGACAGGGTTTGGCCCCAGATGAACACTGAAGCTTTCTTT; CDR3: CASSWGDRVWPQMNTEAFF; V: TRBV5-1; D: TRBD1; size: few; J: TRBJ1-1
DNA: TGTGCCAGCAGCCCCCCTTGGGGCTCGACTAACTATGGCTACACCTTC; CDR3: CASSPPWGSTNYGYTF; V: TRBV7-2; D: -; size: many; J: TRBJ1-2
DNA: TGTGCCAGCTCACCAGGGCAGGCCCCGGACTATGGCTACACCTTC; CDR3: CASSPGQAPDYGYTF; V: TRBV18; D: -; size: -; J: TRBJ1-2
DNA: TGCAGTGCTAGAGGTACAGGAACCTACGAGCAGTACTTC; CDR3: CSARGTGTYEQYF; V: TRBV20-1; D: -; size: many; J: TRBJ2-7
DNA: TGTGCCAGCAGGCTGGACAGGGCTAACAATGAGCAGTTCTTC; CDR3: CASRLDRANNEQFF; V: TRBV6-2/TRBV6-3; D: TRBD1; size: few; J: TRBJ2-1
DNA: TGTGCCACTGGACAGGGTGCTGGGGCCAACGTCCTGACTTTC; CDR3: CATGQGAGANVLTF; V: TRBV10-3; D: TRBD1; size: few; J: TRBJ2-6
DNA: TGTGCCAGCAGCTTGGATAGGGACCATCTCCAAGAGACCCAGTACTTC; CDR3: CASSLDRDHLQETQYF; V: TRBV5-5; D: -; size: few; J: TRBJ2-5
DNA: TGTGCCAGCAGCAGAAAGAGACCGAGCTCCTACAATGAGCAGTTCTTC; CDR3: CASSRKRPSSYNEQFF; V: TRBV21-1; D: -; size: few; J: TRBJ2-1
DNA: TGTGCCAGCAGCTTATCCTATGGACCGGGGGAGACCCAGTACTTC; CDR3: CASSLSYGPGETQYF; V: TRBV11-1; D: -; size: -; J: TRBJ2-5
DNA: TGTGCCAGCAGTACCGGGACAGCCTATCTTTATGGCTACACCTTC; CDR3: CASSTGTAYLYGYTF; V: TRBV12-3/TRBV12-4; D: TRBD1; size: -; J: TRBJ1-2
DNA: TGTGCCAGTAGTATAGACTCAAGGGGATACAATGAGCAGTTCTTC; CDR3: CASSIDSRGYNEQFF; V: TRBV19; D: -; size: few; J: TRBJ2-1
DNA: TGTGCCAGCTCACCGGGCCGAAGCTCCTACAATGAGCAGTTCTTC; CDR3: CASSPGRSSYNEQFF; V: TRBV18; D: -; size: many; J: TRBJ2-1
DNA: TGTGCCAGCAGACTTTTCCAAGCAGCGGGGGGAGAGGAGACCCAGTACTTC; CDR3: CASRLFQAAGGEETQYF; V: TRBV2; D: TRBD2; size: -; J: TRBJ2-5
DNA: TGCGCCAGCAGCCCGTCACTAGCGACCGAGACCCAGTACTTC; CDR3: CASSPSLATETQYF; V: TRBV4-3; D: TRBD2; size: many; J: TRBJ2-5
DNA: TGTGCCAGCAGTACTTGGACAGGGGAAAACATTCAGTACTTC; CDR3: CASSTWTGENIQYF; V: TRBV6-6; D: TRBD1; size: -; J: TRBJ2-4
DNA: TGTGCCAGCAGCGTCACAGGGGGCGACGCAGATACGCAGTATTTT; CDR3: CASSVTGGDADTQYF; V: TRBV2; D: TRBD1; size: few; J: TRBJ2-3
DNA: TGTGCCAGCTGTAGGAGGGATCCTGGAAACACCATATATTTT; CDR3: CASCRRDPGNTIYF; V: TRBV6-1; D: -; size: -; J: TRBJ1-3
DNA: TGCAGTGCTTACAGGGAATCTAGCACAGATACGCAGTATTTT; CDR3: CSAYRESSTDTQYF; V: TRBV20-1; D: -; size: many; J: TRBJ2-3
DNA: TGTGCCAGCACCCTAGCGGGGGGGCTAGATACGCAGTATTTT; CDR3: CASTLAGGLDTQYF; V: TRBV7-2; D: TRBD2; size: many; J: TRBJ2-3
DNA: TGCAGTGCTATTTGGGGAGATACGCAGTATTTT; CDR3: CSAIWGDTQYF; V: TRBV20-1; D: -; size: -; J: TRBJ2-3
DNA: TGCGCCAGCAGCCCGGAAGGTCCCGAGCAGTACTTC; CDR3: CASSPEGPEQYF; V: TRBV5-1; D: -; size: few; J: TRBJ2-7
DNA: TGCAGTGCTAGGAGGGACAGCTACAATGAGCAGTTCTTC; CDR3: CSARRDSYNEQFF; V: TRBV20-1; D: TRBD1; size: few; J: TRBJ2-1
DNA: TGTGCCAGCAGCTTAGGCAGTAGGGGCGAGGTTACTGAAGCTTTCTTT; CDR3: CASSLGSRGEVTEAFF; V: TRBV7-9; D: -; size: -; J: TRBJ1-1
DNA: TGCAGCTTTGATCGTAACAATGAGCAGTTCTTC; CDR3: CSFDRNNEQFF; V: TRBV29-1; D: -; size: -; J: TRBJ2-1
DNA: TGTGCCACCAGCAGAGATTTAACAGGATGGAGTGGCTACACCTTC; CDR3: CATSRDLTGWSGYTF; V: TRBV15; D: -; size: -; J: TRBJ1-2
DNA: TGCGCCAGCAGCCAGAGCCTAGCGGGGATGAACACCGGGGAGCTGTTTTTT; CDR3: CASSQSLAGMNTGELFF; V: TRBV4-3; D: TRBD2; size: many; J: TRBJ2-2
DNA: TGTGCCAGCAGCCGAGGACAGGGGGCGAGTATTCGGGGCACTGAAGCTTTCTTT; CDR3: CASSRGQGASIRGTEAFF; V: TRBV7-2; D: TRBD1; size: few; J: TRBJ1-1
DNA: TGTGCCAGCAGTTCCGACAGGTCTAACTATGGCTACACCTTC; CDR3: CASSSDRSNYGYTF; V: TRBV6-2/TRBV6-3; D: -; size: many; J: TRBJ1-2
DNA: TGCAGCGTTGAAATGTCCCCAGGGGACACCGGGGAGCTGTTTTTT; CDR3: CSVEMSPGDTGELFF; V: TRBV29-1; D: -; size: many; J: TRBJ2-2
DNA: TGTGCCAGCAGCCCCACTGCGGAGTACAATGAGCATTTCTTC; CDR3: CASSPTAEYNEHFF; V: TRBV7-9; D: -; size: once; J: TRBJ2-1